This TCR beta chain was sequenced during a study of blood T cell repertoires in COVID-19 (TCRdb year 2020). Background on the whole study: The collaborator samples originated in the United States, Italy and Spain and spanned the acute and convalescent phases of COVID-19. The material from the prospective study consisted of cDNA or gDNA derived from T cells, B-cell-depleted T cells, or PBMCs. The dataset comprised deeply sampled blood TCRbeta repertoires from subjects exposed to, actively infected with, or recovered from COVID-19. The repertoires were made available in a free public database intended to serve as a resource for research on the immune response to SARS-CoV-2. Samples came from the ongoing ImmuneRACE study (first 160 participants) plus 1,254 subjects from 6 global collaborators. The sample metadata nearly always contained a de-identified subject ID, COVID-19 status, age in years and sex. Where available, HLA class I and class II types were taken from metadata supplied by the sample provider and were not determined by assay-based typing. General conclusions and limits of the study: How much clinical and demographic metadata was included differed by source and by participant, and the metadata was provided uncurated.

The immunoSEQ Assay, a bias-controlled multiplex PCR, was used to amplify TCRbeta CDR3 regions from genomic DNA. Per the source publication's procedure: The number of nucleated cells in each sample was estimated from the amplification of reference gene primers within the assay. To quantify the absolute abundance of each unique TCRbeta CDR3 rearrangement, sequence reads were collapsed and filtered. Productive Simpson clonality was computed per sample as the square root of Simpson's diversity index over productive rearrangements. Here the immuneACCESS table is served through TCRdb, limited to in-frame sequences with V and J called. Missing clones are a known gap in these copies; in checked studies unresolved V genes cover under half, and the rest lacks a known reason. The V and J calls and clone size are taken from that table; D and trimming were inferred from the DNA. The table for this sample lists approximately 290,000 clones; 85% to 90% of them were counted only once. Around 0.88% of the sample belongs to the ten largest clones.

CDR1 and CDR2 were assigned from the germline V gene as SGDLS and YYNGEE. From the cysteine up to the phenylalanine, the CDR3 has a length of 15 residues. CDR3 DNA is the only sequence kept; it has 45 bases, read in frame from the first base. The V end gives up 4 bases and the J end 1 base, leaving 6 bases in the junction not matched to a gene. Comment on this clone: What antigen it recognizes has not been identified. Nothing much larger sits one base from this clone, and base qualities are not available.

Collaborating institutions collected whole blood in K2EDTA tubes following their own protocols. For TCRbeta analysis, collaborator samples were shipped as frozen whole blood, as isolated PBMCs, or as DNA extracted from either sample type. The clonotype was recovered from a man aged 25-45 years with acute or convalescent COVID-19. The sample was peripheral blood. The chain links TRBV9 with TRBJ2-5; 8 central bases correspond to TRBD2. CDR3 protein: CASSSRAGGQETQYF. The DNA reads TGTGCCAGCAGCTCCCGCGCGGGGGGCCAAGAGACCCAGTACTTC.